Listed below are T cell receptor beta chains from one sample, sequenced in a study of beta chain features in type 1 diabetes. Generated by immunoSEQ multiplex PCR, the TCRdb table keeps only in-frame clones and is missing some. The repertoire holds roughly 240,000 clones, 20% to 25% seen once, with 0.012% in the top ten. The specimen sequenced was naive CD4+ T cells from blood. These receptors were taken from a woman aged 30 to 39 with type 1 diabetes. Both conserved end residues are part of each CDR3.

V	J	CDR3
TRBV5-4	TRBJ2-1	CASSFTGGSEQFF
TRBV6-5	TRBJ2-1	CASSFNRQDNEQFF
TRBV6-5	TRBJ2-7	CASSYAGTVDGEQYF
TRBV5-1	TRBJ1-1	CASSLDSSTNTEAFF
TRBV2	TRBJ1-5	CASGRDRNQPQHF
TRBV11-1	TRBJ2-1	CASSLQPLGLATYNEQFF
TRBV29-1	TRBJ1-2	CSVEGQGIGGNYGYTF
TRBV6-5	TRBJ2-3	CASSYLPRTDTQYF
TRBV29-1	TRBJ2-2	CSARTGGMGELFF
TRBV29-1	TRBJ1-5	CSVGSRNQPQHF
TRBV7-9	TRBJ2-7	CASSLGQGIPYEQYF
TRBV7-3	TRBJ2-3	CASSLRLGRDTQYF
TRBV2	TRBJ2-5	CASSPPGGAGVGTQYF
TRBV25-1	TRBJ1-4	CASSGYGNEKLFF
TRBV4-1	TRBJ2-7	CASSQDQSGLTYEQYF
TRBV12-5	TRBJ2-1	CASGLDNNEQFF
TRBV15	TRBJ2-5	CATSRVGSQETQYF
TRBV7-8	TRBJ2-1	CASSLRLATYNEQFF
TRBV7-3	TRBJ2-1	CASSAGTGVSEQFF